A selection of T cell receptor beta chains follows, all from one sample in a study of OX40 agonist ivuxolimab in advanced cancers. Only in-frame clones appear in the TCRdb table, and some are missing; sequencing was by immunoSEQ multiplex PCR. The table has roughly 58,000 clones, roughly 84% seen once. Sequencing was performed on CD4+ or CD8+ T cells sorted from blood, taken in a trial of the OX40 agonist ivuxolimab. The source of these receptors is an adult with an advanced solid tumor such as melanoma, head and neck, liver or kidney cancer. CDR3s include the opening cysteine and the closing phenylalanine or tryptophan. D genes are given only for firm matches. The size field is filled for only some rows; it gives once, few, many or a size class.

V gene: TRBV28; clone size: -; J gene: TRBJ2-5; D gene: -; CDR3 protein: CASRSSTETQYF; CDR3 DNA: TGTGCCAGCAGAAGTAGCACGGAGACCCAGTACTTC
V gene: TRBV6-1; clone size: -; J gene: TRBJ1-5; D gene: -; CDR3 protein: CASSERTAQHF; CDR3 DNA: TGTGCCAGCAGTGAACGTACTGCCCAGCATTTT
V gene: TRBV18; clone size: -; J gene: TRBJ2-7; D gene: TRBD1; CDR3 protein: CASSQGTGDEQYF; CDR3 DNA: TGTGCCAGCTCACAAGGGACAGGGGACGAGCAGTACTTC
V gene: TRBV15; clone size: -; J gene: TRBJ1-2; D gene: -; CDR3 protein: CATSRPGINYGYTF; CDR3 DNA: TGTGCCACCAGCAGACCCGGGATTAACTATGGCTACACCTTC
V gene: TRBV18; clone size: -; J gene: TRBJ1-1; D gene: -; CDR3 protein: CASSPPGRDTEAFF; CDR3 DNA: TGTGCCAGCTCACCACCAGGGCGGGACACTGAAGCTTTCTTT
V gene: TRBV7-2; clone size: -; J gene: TRBJ2-2; D gene: TRBD2; CDR3 protein: CASSSRTRSTGELFF; CDR3 DNA: TGTGCCAGCAGCTCCCGGACTAGATCTACCGGGGAGCTGTTTTTT
V gene: TRBV27; clone size: -; J gene: TRBJ2-7; D gene: -; CDR3 protein: CASSSLPTIEQYF; CDR3 DNA: TGTGCCAGCAGTTCCCTCCCGACAATTGAGCAGTACTTC
V gene: TRBV14; clone size: -; J gene: TRBJ2-5; D gene: -; CDR3 protein: CASSQAGETQYF; CDR3 DNA: TGTGCCAGCAGCCAAGCTGGAGAGACCCAGTACTTC
V gene: TRBV5-5; clone size: -; J gene: TRBJ1-2; D gene: TRBD1; CDR3 protein: CASSQRDRQTYGYTF; CDR3 DNA: TGTGCCAGCAGCCAAAGGGACAGACAGACCTATGGCTACACCTTC
V gene: TRBV7-6; clone size: -; J gene: TRBJ2-3; D gene: TRBD2; CDR3 protein: CASRVGGLADDTQYF; CDR3 DNA: TGTGCCAGCAGGGTAGGCGGACTAGCGGACGATACGCAGTATTTT
V gene: TRBV7-2; clone size: -; J gene: TRBJ2-7; D gene: TRBD2; CDR3 protein: CASRIHSGGSYEQYF; CDR3 DNA: TGTGCCAGCAGAATTCATAGCGGGGGGTCCTACGAGCAGTACTTC
V gene: TRBV5-6; clone size: few; J gene: TRBJ2-3; D gene: TRBD2; CDR3 protein: CASSSTGGASDTQYF; CDR3 DNA: TGTGCCAGCAGCTCCACGGGGGGGGCGTCAGATACGCAGTATTTT
V gene: TRBV5-5; clone size: -; J gene: TRBJ2-5; D gene: -; CDR3 protein: CASSLELQGRETQYF; CDR3 DNA: TGTGCCAGCAGCTTGGAGCTACAGGGGAGGGAGACCCAGTACTTC
V gene: TRBV7-2; clone size: -; J gene: TRBJ1-6; D gene: -; CDR3 protein: CASSLAVGNSPLYF; CDR3 DNA: TGTGCCAGCAGCTTAGCGGTGGGGAATTCACCCCTCTACTTT
V gene: TRBV7-9; clone size: -; J gene: TRBJ2-3; D gene: TRBD2; CDR3 protein: CASTKGLAGGTDTQYF; CDR3 DNA: TGTGCCAGCACCAAGGGACTAGCGGGGGGAACAGATACGCAGTATTTT
V gene: TRBV6-6; clone size: -; J gene: TRBJ1-5; D gene: -; CDR3 protein: CASREERANQPQHF; CDR3 DNA: TGTGCCAGCAGGGAAGAGAGGGCCAATCAGCCCCAGCATTTT
V gene: TRBV28; clone size: once; J gene: TRBJ1-1; D gene: -; CDR3 protein: CASMGTEAFF; CDR3 DNA: TGTGCCAGCATGGGCACTGAAGCTTTCTTT
V gene: TRBV5-1; clone size: once; J gene: TRBJ2-7; D gene: -; CDR3 protein: CASSLDDRHDEQYF; CDR3 DNA: TGCGCCAGCAGCTTGGACGACAGGCACGACGAGCAGTACTTC
V gene: TRBV4-2; clone size: -; J gene: TRBJ2-7; D gene: TRBD1; CDR3 protein: CASSPLLQTGGEYEQYF; CDR3 DNA: TGTGCCAGCAGCCCCCTCTTACAGACAGGGGGCGAGTACGAGCAGTACTTC
V gene: TRBV5-3; clone size: -; J gene: TRBJ2-3; D gene: -; CDR3 protein: CASSPTGTDTQYF; CDR3 DNA: TGTGCCAGCAGCCCGACAGGCACAGATACGCAGTATTTT
V gene: TRBV18; clone size: once; J gene: TRBJ1-1; D gene: -; CDR3 protein: CASSPTRNTEAFF; CDR3 DNA: TGTGCCAGCTCCCCGACAAGGAACACTGAAGCTTTCTTT
V gene: TRBV19; clone size: -; J gene: TRBJ1-2; D gene: -; CDR3 protein: CASSIGETYQRGYTF; CDR3 DNA: TGTGCCAGTAGTATAGGCGAGACCTACCAGAGGGGCTACACCTTC
V gene: TRBV28; clone size: few; J gene: TRBJ1-2; D gene: -; CDR3 protein: CASSFQSGGYTF; CDR3 DNA: TGTGCCAGCAGTTTCCAGTCGGGTGGCTACACCTTC
V gene: TRBV5-1; clone size: -; J gene: TRBJ2-4; D gene: -; CDR3 protein: CASSLESGTKNIQYF; CDR3 DNA: TGCGCCAGCAGCTTGGAGTCGGGGACCAAAAACATTCAGTACTTC
V gene: TRBV10-3; clone size: few; J gene: TRBJ2-3; D gene: -; CDR3 protein: CAISGADTQYF; CDR3 DNA: TGTGCCATCAGTGGCGCAGATACGCAGTATTTT
V gene: TRBV25-1; clone size: -; J gene: TRBJ2-1; D gene: -; CDR3 protein: CASSESRGTVYNEQFF; CDR3 DNA: TGTGCCAGCAGTGAATCCCGGGGTACCGTTTACAATGAGCAGTTCTTC
V gene: TRBV15; clone size: -; J gene: TRBJ2-3; D gene: TRBD1; CDR3 protein: CATSTDRGLGTDTQYF; CDR3 DNA: TGTGCCACCAGCACAGACAGGGGTTTAGGCACAGATACGCAGTATTTT
V gene: TRBV7-9; clone size: -; J gene: TRBJ1-4; D gene: -; CDR3 protein: CASSFTGTMFNEKLFF; CDR3 DNA: TGTGCCAGCAGCTTCACAGGCACTATGTTTAATGAAAAACTGTTTTTT
V gene: TRBV7-9; clone size: -; J gene: TRBJ2-5; D gene: -; CDR3 protein: CASSLGLMGAYETQYF; CDR3 DNA: TGTGCCAGCAGCTTAGGTCTTATGGGGGCCTATGAGACCCAGTACTTC
V gene: TRBV30; clone size: -; J gene: TRBJ1-5; D gene: -; CDR3 protein: CAWSSVRRGQPQHF; CDR3 DNA: TGTGCCTGGAGTTCGGTTAGGAGAGGTCAGCCCCAGCATTTT
V gene: TRBV4-3; clone size: -; J gene: TRBJ2-5; D gene: TRBD2; CDR3 protein: CASSQDWGGGLQETQYF; CDR3 DNA: TGCGCCAGCAGCCAAGATTGGGGCGGGGGGCTCCAAGAGACCCAGTACTTC
V gene: TRBV7-9; clone size: once; J gene: TRBJ1-1; D gene: -; CDR3 protein: CASSFGLATEAFF; CDR3 DNA: TGTGCCAGCAGCTTCGGCCTGGCCACTGAAGCTTTCTTT
V gene: TRBV25-1; clone size: -; J gene: TRBJ2-5; D gene: -; CDR3 protein: CASSGELGRRETQYF; CDR3 DNA: TGTGCCAGCAGTGGGGAATTAGGGAGGAGAGAGACCCAGTACTTC
V gene: TRBV7-8; clone size: -; J gene: TRBJ2-1; D gene: TRBD2; CDR3 protein: CASSLERGTGYNEQFF; CDR3 DNA: TGTGCCAGCAGCTTGGAGCGGGGGACCGGGTACAATGAGCAGTTCTTC
V gene: TRBV27; clone size: once; J gene: TRBJ1-2; D gene: -; CDR3 protein: CASSPLQNYGYTF; CDR3 DNA: TGTGCCAGCAGCCCCTTGCAGAACTATGGCTACACCTTC
V gene: TRBV18; clone size: few; J gene: TRBJ2-5; D gene: -; CDR3 protein: CASSLQETQYF; CDR3 DNA: TGTGCCAGCTCACTCCAAGAGACCCAGTACTTC
V gene: TRBV11-2; clone size: -; J gene: TRBJ2-4; D gene: -; CDR3 protein: CASSLDLLLAKNIQYF; CDR3 DNA: TGTGCCAGCAGCTTAGATCTCTTACTAGCCAAAAACATTCAGTACTTC
V gene: TRBV30; clone size: -; J gene: TRBJ1-5; D gene: -; CDR3 protein: CAWSVQVGNQPQHF; CDR3 DNA: TGTGCCTGGAGTGTACAGGTCGGCAATCAGCCCCAGCATTTT
V gene: TRBV18; clone size: -; J gene: TRBJ2-1; D gene: -; CDR3 protein: CASFLGAGSYNEQFF; CDR3 DNA: TGTGCCAGCTTCTTAGGGGCCGGGTCCTACAATGAGCAGTTCTTC
V gene: TRBV6-1; clone size: -; J gene: TRBJ2-3; D gene: -; CDR3 protein: CASSERGGAGPDTQYF; CDR3 DNA: TGTGCCAGCAGTGAAAGGGGGGGGGCAGGACCGGATACGCAGTATTTT
V gene: TRBV10-3; clone size: -; J gene: TRBJ2-1; D gene: TRBD2; CDR3 protein: CAISSGLAYEQFF; CDR3 DNA: TGTGCCATCAGTTCGGGACTAGCGTATGAGCAGTTCTTC
V gene: TRBV21-1; clone size: -; J gene: TRBJ2-7; D gene: -; CDR3 protein: CASSKALRDSGLRAVQYEQYF; CDR3 DNA: TGTGCCAGCAGCAAAGCGCTTCGAGACAGCGGGTTACGAGCTGTGCAGTACGAGCAGTACTTC
V gene: TRBV7-6; clone size: -; J gene: TRBJ1-5; D gene: -; CDR3 protein: CASSLEGGGRASNQPQHF; CDR3 DNA: TGTGCCAGCAGCTTAGAGGGTGGAGGGAGGGCGAGCAATCAGCCCCAGCATTTT
V gene: TRBV4-2; clone size: -; J gene: TRBJ1-5; D gene: -; CDR3 protein: CASSQVRNNQPQHF; CDR3 DNA: TGTGCCAGCAGCCAAGTTAGAAACAATCAGCCCCAGCATTTT
V gene: TRBV11-2; clone size: -; J gene: TRBJ2-5; D gene: -; CDR3 protein: CASSPLLAGETQYF; CDR3 DNA: TGTGCCAGCAGCCCACTTCTTGCGGGAGAGACCCAGTACTTC
V gene: TRBV2; clone size: -; J gene: TRBJ2-1; D gene: TRBD2; CDR3 protein: CASSEAGLAGGQFF; CDR3 DNA: TGTGCCAGCAGTGAAGCGGGACTAGCGGGCGGGCAGTTCTTC
V gene: TRBV5-4; clone size: -; J gene: TRBJ1-4; D gene: -; CDR3 protein: CASSLGGRSNEKLFF; CDR3 DNA: TGTGCCAGCAGCTTGGGCGGCAGATCTAATGAAAAACTGTTTTTT
V gene: TRBV18; clone size: -; J gene: TRBJ2-1; D gene: -; CDR3 protein: CASSPSGGNVYNEQFF; CDR3 DNA: TGTGCCAGCTCCCCCTCGGGCGGGAACGTCTACAATGAGCAGTTCTTC